This entry lists 26 T cell receptor beta chains sequenced from one sample in a study of neurological immune-mediated disorders. MiXCR was run by TCRdb on the 5' RACE reads, yielding one entry per CDR3 protein. The sample records about 120,000 distinct CDR3 sequences, 3.2% being singletons. The sequencing input was PBMCs. These receptors came from a woman in her twenties or thirties with multiple sclerosis.

This clonotype was found many times. This chain links TRBV5-6 with TRBJ1-1, with TRBD1 matching 8 bases. The trim removed 3 bases at V and 2 bases at J, leaving 6 bases unmatched. The germline CDR1 and CDR2 sequences are SGHDT and YYEEEE. The CDR3 has 15 amino acids. CDR3 nucleotide sequence: TGTGCCAGCAGCTATGGTGCAGGGGGCAACACTGAAGCTTTCTTT. Protein product: CASSYGAGGNTEAFF.

This clonotype occurred many times. The chain links TRBV7-2 to TRBJ2-5; D could derive from TRBD1 or TRBD2 (5 bases each). V gave up 4 bases and J gave up 2 bases, with 11 bases separating them. The CDR3 has 14 amino acids. Germline CDR1 is SGHTA and CDR2 is FQGNSA. The CDR3 is CASSSTGRQETQYF. The CDR3 DNA follows: TGTGCCAGCAGCTCGACGGGACGGCAAGAGACCCAGTACTTC.

This chain links TRBV6-2 or TRBV6-3 with TRBJ1-1; no definite D call. The germline CDR1 and CDR2 sequences are MNHEY and SVGEGT. Trimming shortened V by 2 bases and J by 4 bases, and 5 bases separated the two germline ends. CDR3 size: 12 residues. CDR3 sequence (DNA): TGTGCCAGCAGTTACCCTAGCACTGAAGCTTTCTTT. Its translation: CASSYPSTEAFF.

This clonotype was counted at least ten times. The chain uses TRBV7-9 and TRBJ2-3; no clear D gene. Trimming stripped 5 bases from V and 0 bases from J, with 15 bases between. The germline V gene encodes CDR1 SEHNR and CDR2 FQNEAQ (reference sequence). The CDR3 is 16 residues long. For the CDR3, the DNA is TGTGCCAGCAGCCAACACAACCAGATAAGCACAGATACGCAGTATTTT. Amino acid sequence: CASSQHNQISTDTQYF.

This clonotype was observed at least ten times. The V and J genes are TRBV5-1 and TRBJ2-3; 8 bases align to TRBD2. Germline CDR1 is SGHRS and CDR2 is YFSETQ. The CDR3 extends over 16 amino acids. V shed 4 bases, J shed 7 bases, and the junction held 14 bases outside the gene matches. The CDR3 region has the DNA TGCGCCAGCAGCCGGGGGACCATCCGGGAGGGGAATACGCAGTATTTT. Protein product: CASSRGTIREGNTQYF.

This clonotype was observed at least ten times. V usage is TRBV25-1 and J usage is TRBJ2-7; D might be TRBD2 (6 bases). Germline-derived CDR1 and CDR2 are MGHDK and SYGVNS. The CDR3 runs 18 residues. The V end was cut by 6 bases, the J end by 3 bases, with 27 bases between. As DNA, the CDR3 is TGTGCCAGCAGCCGGACTCTGACAGCGGAGGGTATTTACTACGAGCAGTACTTC. Translating gives CASSRTLTAEGIYYEQYF.

This chain connects TRBV12-2 to TRBJ2-5; TRBD2, as called in the table, went unchecked against the DNA. TRBV12-2 is classified as a pseudogene. CDR3 length: 17 amino acids. CDR3 coding DNA: TGTGCAAGTCGCTTAGCGCGGTGTCTAGCGGGAGCAGAGACCCAGTACTTC. This sequence encodes CASRLARCLAGAETQYF.

A note on this clonotype: This sequence may be a read error, since a much larger clone differs from it by one base. The rearrangement links TRBV20-1 to TRBJ1-5; no definite D call. Germline V gives CDR1 DFQATT, CDR2 SNEGSKA (reference sequence). The CDR3 length is 13 residues. The CDR3 spells CSASPLGNQPQNF. The CDR3 bases are TGCAGTGCTAGTCCTCTAGGCAATCAGCCCCAGAATTTT.

This clonotype was counted only a few times. The J gene is TRBJ2-6, the V gene TRBV29-1; no reliable D call. This CDR3 spans 12 amino acids. V lost 7 bases, J lost 1 base, and 5 bases lay in between. Germline lookup yields CDR1 SQVTM and CDR2 ANQGSEA. The CDR3: CSAESGANVLTF. The CDR3 region has the DNA TGCAGCGCCGAATCTGGGGCCAACGTCCTGACTTTC.

Many counts were recorded for this clonotype. This chain connects TRBV5-1 to TRBJ1-2, with 7 bases identical to TRBD1. The ends lost 4 bases at V and 6 bases at J; junction bases unmatched: 6. The V gene's germline CDR1 is SGHRS and CDR2 YFSETQ. This CDR3 is 13 amino acids long. The CDR3 region has the DNA TGCGCCAGCAGCCGGCAGGGGGACGATGGCTACACCTTC. It specifies CASSRQGDDGYTF.

There are many counts of this clonotype. The chain uses TRBV6-2 or TRBV6-3 and TRBJ2-1; tentative D call: TRBD2 (5 bases). With 2 bases removed from V and 3 bases from J, the gap between germline ends came to 11 bases. Germline lookup yields CDR1 MNHEY and CDR2 SVGEGT. CDR3 length: 15 amino acids. The CDR3 reads CASSYGGFVYNEQFF. The CDR3 nucleotides are TGTGCCAGCAGTTACGGAGGTTTTGTCTACAATGAGCAGTTCTTC.

This clonotype was seen ten or more times. The V call is TRBV20-1, the J call TRBJ1-2, with TRBD1 as a possible D gene (5 bases). CDR3 length equals 13 residues. Germline V gives CDR1 DFQATT, CDR2 SNEGSKA (reference sequence). Trimming left V 7 bases short and J 4 bases short, with 16 bases between. Written as DNA, the CDR3 is TGCAGTGGCGGCGAGGGGAGAGGCTATGGCTACACCTTC. Translation gives CSGGEGRGYGYTF.

This clonotype was picked up many times. The V gene is TRBV29-1, the J gene TRBJ2-1; 9 bases match TRBD2. The germline V gene encodes CDR1 SQVTM and CDR2 ANQGSEA. J gave up 8 bases and V 5 bases, and 10 bases lay outside the gene matches. The CDR3 has 14 residues. CDR3 coding DNA: TGCAGCGTTCGCACTGGACTAGCGAACCATGAGCAGTTCTTC. The encoded protein is CSVRTGLANHEQFF.

The V call is TRBV20-1, the J call TRBJ1-6; D is ambiguous. V dropped 8 bases and J dropped 7 bases, with 24 bases sitting between them. The germline V gene has CDR1 DFQATT and CDR2 SNEGSKA (reference sequence). CDR3 size: 16 residues. CDR3 residues: CSTVREGTRQNSPLHF. CDR3 DNA sequence: TGCAGTACAGTGAGGGAGGGCACCCGTCAGAATTCACCCCTCCACTTT.

This clonotype was seen at least ten times. V and J are TRBV20-1 and TRBJ1-6, with D possibly TRBD1 on 5 matching bases. There are 18 residues in the CDR3. Trimming shortened V by 2 bases and J by 7 bases, and 24 bases separated the two germline ends. Germline CDR1 reads DFQATT; CDR2 reads SNEGSKA (reference sequence). DNA of the CDR3: TGCAGTGCTAGAAACAACCGGGACCCCGGTTCATTAAATTCACCCCTCCACTTT. Translation gives CSARNNRDPGSLNSPLHF.

This clonotype was observed many times. The rearrangement joins TRBV5-1 to TRBJ1-1; D unclear. The V gene's germline CDR1 is SGHRS and CDR2 YFSETQ. Trimming shortened V by 0 bases and J by 0 bases, and 9 bases separated the two germline ends. The CDR3 length is 15 residues. The CDR3 region has the DNA TGCGCCAGCAGCTTGGAGGCAGCTATGAACACTGAAGCTTTCTTT. Translation: CASSLEAAMNTEAFF. Variable domain in full (rest from reference TRBV5-1 and TRBJ1-1): KAGVTQTPRYLIKTRGQQVTLSCSPISGHRSVSWYQQTPGQGLQFLFEYFSETQRNKGNFPGRFSGRQFSNSRSEMNVSTLELGDSALYLCASSLEAAMNTEAFFGQGTRLTVV.

At least ten counts were recorded for this clonotype. The chain employs TRBV20-1 and TRBJ1-4, with a weak D call TRBD1 (5 bases). Per germline, CDR1 DFQATT and CDR2 SNEGSKA (reference sequence). Trimming removed 1 base from V and 6 bases from J, with 15 bases in between. This CDR3 region has 15 residues. CDR3 loop: CSARAGAGSDEKLFF. In nucleotides, the CDR3 is TGCAGTGCTAGAGCTGGGGCCGGGTCGGATGAAAAACTGTTTTTT.

This clonotype was counted ten times or more. The genes are TRBV24-1 and TRBJ2-1; possible D gene TRBD1, 6 bases. The length of the CDR3 is 17 residues. Trimming took 4 bases from V and 3 from J, leaving 18 bases between them. The germline V gene has CDR1 KGHDR and CDR2 SFDVKD. For the CDR3, the DNA is TGTGCCACCAGTGACGCGGACCCGGGGACAAACTACAATGAGCAGTTCTTC. Residues: CATSDADPGTNYNEQFF.

There are many counts of this clonotype. The CDR3 protein is CASSLEPQGGETQYF. The CDR3 DNA is TGCGCCAGCAGCTTGGAACCACAGGGAGGAGAGACCCAGTACTTC. The chain has TRBV5-1 and TRBJ2-5, with D perhaps given as TRBD1 or TRBD2 (6 bases each). Germline CDR1 is SGHRS and CDR2 is YFSETQ. V lost 0 bases and J lost 4, with 13 bases in between. This CDR3 region has 15 residues.

In this sample, this clonotype turned up many times. The chain couples TRBV12-3 or TRBV12-4 to TRBJ1-3; no clear D. The CDR3 is 14 amino acids. The V gene lost 3 bases and the J gene lost 0 bases, with 6 bases spanning the gap. CDR3 in amino acids: CASSFAFSGNTIYF. The CDR3 region has the DNA TGTGCCAGCAGTTTCGCCTTCTCTGGAAACACCATATATTTT.

This clonotype was found many times. This chain joins TRBV29-1 and TRBJ2-5, with 10 bases fitting TRBD2. Looked up from germline, CDR1 is SQVTM and CDR2 is ANQGSEA. The ends lost 1 base at V and 4 bases at J; junction bases unmatched: 9. This CDR3 is built from 16 residues. The DNA for the CDR3 is TGCAGCGTTGAAGGGCTAGCGGGGGCCCACAGAGAGACCCAGTACTTC. This gives the protein CSVEGLAGAHRETQYF. The full variable domain, rest sourced from reference TRBV29-1 and TRBJ2-5, is SAVISQKPSRDICQRGTSLTIQCQVDSQVTMMFWYRQQPGQSLTLIATANQGSEATYESGFVIDKFPISRPNLTFSTLTVSNMSPEDSSIYLCSVEGLAGAHRETQYFGPGTRLLVL.

This clonotype was counted at least ten times. V usage is TRBV11-2 and J usage is TRBJ2-7; 8 bases fit TRBD1. CDR1 SGHAT and CDR2 FQNNGV come from the germline V gene. The CDR3 totals 15 residues. The V gene end was trimmed by 5 bases and the J gene end by 0 bases; junction bases not matched to a gene: 6. The DNA for the CDR3 is TGTGCCAGCAGCCCCCCAGGGGGCCTCTCCTACGAGCAGTACTTC. This translates into CASSPPGGLSYEQYF.

This clonotype came up many times. J is TRBJ2-1 and V is TRBV15, with 12 bases lining up with TRBD1. CDR1 LNHNV and CDR2 YYDKDF come from the germline V gene (reference sequence). V lost 5 bases, J lost 6 bases, and 5 bases stayed unmatched. The CDR3 extends over 15 amino acids. The CDR3 DNA is TGTGCCACCAGCGGCCGGGACAGGGGGCCCAATGAGCAGTTCTTC. Encoded protein: CATSGRDRGPNEQFF.

This clonotype was recorded at least ten times. V usage is TRBV5-1 and J usage is TRBJ2-7, with D uncertain. This CDR3 region has 14 residues. Germline assignment: CDR1 SGHRS and CDR2 YFSETQ. V lost 6 bases and J 0 bases, leaving 13 bases between the germline ends. CDR3: CASTVSSTSYEQYF. CDR3 DNA: TGCGCCAGCACTGTGAGTTCTACCTCCTACGAGCAGTACTTC.

This clonotype was seen at least ten times. The gene calls are TRBV20-1 and TRBJ2-3; D remains ambiguous. The germline CDR1 and CDR2 sequences are DFQATT and SNEGSKA (reference sequence). Deletions cut 6 bases from V and 4 bases from J, with 8 bases between. The CDR3 spans 11 residues. The CDR3 DNA reads TGCAGTGCCCAAGCAGCAGATACGCAGTATTTT. Translated: CSAQAADTQYF.

This clonotype has ten or more counts. The chain is built from TRBV12-3 or TRBV12-4 and TRBJ2-7; 7 nucleotides agree with TRBD1. This CDR3 region has 13 residues. Losses at the gene ends were 2 bases for V and 3 bases for J; bases not matched to a gene: 1. CDR3 coding DNA: TGTGCCAGCAGTTTAACAGGGGACTACGAGCAGTACTTC. This translates into CASSLTGDYEQYF.